The 10 T cell receptor beta chains below were found in one sample sequenced in a study of neoadjuvant anti-PD-1 for oral cavity cancer. Profiled with immunoSEQ multiplex PCR; TCRdb holds only in-frame clones, not every one. The sample has over 15,000 clones, around three quarters seen once. The source was PBMCs, collected before nivolumab (anti-PD-1) treatment. The source is a person aged 35-80 years with oral cavity squamous cell carcinoma.

This clone was recorded a few times. V and J are TRBV11-2 and TRBJ2-7, with D possibly TRBD2 on 6 matching bases. Per the germline V gene, CDR1 is SGHAT and CDR2 is FQNNGV. The CDR3 contains 14 residues. V lost 6 bases to trimming and J lost 7 bases, with 19 bases between them. CDR3 DNA: TGTGCCAGCAGTATTCCGGGACTCACCTTTGAGCAGTACTTC. Protein sequence: CASSIPGLTFEQYF.

This clone was recorded a few times. The chain recombines TRBV5-1 with TRBJ2-1; TRBD2 aligns across 11 bases. CDR3 length: 15 residues. CDR1 and CDR2 (germline): SGHRS, YFSETQ. The trim removed 4 bases at V and 3 bases at J, leaving 3 bases unmatched. The CDR3 region is CASSIGTSGYNEQFF. CDR3 in DNA: TGCGCCAGCAGCATAGGGACTAGCGGCTACAATGAGCAGTTCTTC. The variable domain in full, completed from reference TRBV5-1 and TRBJ2-1, reads KAGVTQTPRYLIKTRGQQVTLSCSPISGHRSVSWYQQTPGQGLQFLFEYFSETQRNKGNFPGRFSGRQFSNSRSEMNVSTLELGDSALYLCASSIGTSGYNEQFFGPGTRLTVL.

The CDR3 loop is CASSQGLSSSGTNTGELFF. The CDR3 bases are TGTGCCAGCAGCCAGGGTCTCTCTTCTAGCGGGACGAACACCGGGGAGCTGTTTTTT. V and J are TRBV4-2 and TRBJ2-2; TRBD2 aligns across 9 bases. Germline trimming cut 3 bases from V and 0 bases from J; bases unmatched to any gene: 11. Germline V gives CDR1 LGHNA, CDR2 YNFKEQ. This CDR3 has 19 residues.

This clone was observed a few times. The gene calls are TRBV28 and TRBJ1-5; D is perhaps TRBD1 (5 bases). Germline assignment: CDR1 MDHEN and CDR2 SYDVKM. V dropped 6 bases and J dropped 3 bases, with 12 bases sitting between them. The CDR3 runs to 14 residues. CDR3: CASRSAGPNQPQHF. The CDR3 DNA sequence: TGTGCCAGCAGGTCGGCGGGACCCAATCAGCCCCAGCATTTT.

The chain employs TRBV29-1 and TRBJ2-7, with D unresolved. CDR3 size: 11 residues. V shed 6 bases and J shed 3 bases, with 9 bases lying between them. Germline V CDR1 and CDR2: SQVTM, ANQGSEA. CDR3 sequence reads: CSVPWGYEQYF. CDR3 DNA: TGCAGCGTCCCGTGGGGCTACGAGCAGTACTTC.

V is TRBV30 and J is TRBJ1-5; 7 bases align to TRBD1. The CDR3 runs 13 residues. CDR1 is GTSNPN, CDR2 SVGIG, per germline (reference sequence). Trimming cost V 2 bases and J 6 bases; bases outside gene matches: 4. The CDR3 DNA sequence: TGTGCCTGGAGTATGGGGGACAGTCAGCCCCAGCATTTT. This gives the protein CAWSMGDSQPQHF.

The chain joins TRBV10-2 to TRBJ2-3; D is perhaps TRBD2 (6 bases). The V end was cut by 0 bases, the J end by 6 bases, with 13 bases between. Germline loops: CDR1 WSHSY, CDR2 SAAADI. The CDR3 has 15 amino acids. CDR3 loop: CASSESGGSGDTQYF. The CDR3 bases are TGCGCCAGCAGTGAGTCTGGGGGGAGTGGGGATACGCAGTATTTT.

V and J are TRBV30 and TRBJ2-7, with D perhaps TRBD2 (5 bases). The V gene lost 5 bases and the J gene lost 3 bases, with 20 bases spanning the gap. The CDR3 spans 15 residues. Germline CDR1 reads GTSNPN; CDR2 reads SVGIG (reference sequence). CDR3 sequence: CAWRRGSARVYEQYF. For the CDR3, the DNA is TGTGCCTGGCGACGAGGGTCAGCGAGGGTCTACGAGCAGTACTTC.

This clone was found a few times. The chain carries TRBV19 and TRBJ2-1; D remains ambiguous. Germline values: CDR1 LNHDA, CDR2 SQIVND (reference sequence). This CDR3 region has 14 residues. V was shortened by 6 bases and J by 3 bases, with 12 bases between the two germline ends. CDR3 nucleotide sequence: TGTGCCAGTAGCGGACGTCCGGGCTACAATGAGCAGTTCTTC. This codes for CASSGRPGYNEQFF.

The chain couples TRBV30 to TRBJ1-2, with D possibly TRBD1 on 6 matching bases. Looked up from germline, CDR1 is GTSNPN and CDR2 is SVGIG (reference sequence). The CDR3 consists of 17 residues. Trimming cost V 1 base and J 3 bases, with 21 bases left between them. The CDR3 spells CAWSGGGGMSPYYGYTF. CDR3 coding DNA: TGTGCCTGGAGTGGTGGGGGCGGCATGTCACCTTACTATGGCTACACCTTC.